This T cell receptor (beta chain) derives from a study of blood T cell repertoires in COVID-19. Study-wide context: PBMCs, B-cell-depleted T cells, or T cells were the source of the cDNA or gDNA that made up the material.

The CDR3 is made up of 18 amino acids. CDR1 SGHRS and CDR2 YFSETQ come from the germline V gene. Trimming shortened V by 4 bases and J by 2 bases, and 19 bases separated the two germline ends. As originally analysed: Amplification of reference gene primers was used by the study to estimate nucleated cell counts. Clones were sequenced by immunoSEQ multiplex PCR, and TCRdb holds only the in-frame ones, with some missing. V and J calls and clone size follow that table, whereas D and trimming were derived from the DNA. The sample yields over 200,000 clones, roughly 86% seen once. This clonotype was sampled from a woman between 25 and 40 years old with acute or convalescent COVID-19. The rearrangement links TRBV5-1 to TRBJ2-6, with no clear D. The sequenced sample was peripheral blood. The DNA for the CDR3 is TGCGCCAGCAGCATTACAGTGTTTGGAATCCCTGGGGCCAACGTCCTGACTTTC. This encodes CASSITVFGIPGANVLTF. Full variable domain (outside the CDR3, taken from reference TRBV5-1 and TRBJ2-6): KAGVTQTPRYLIKTRGQQVTLSCSPISGHRSVSWYQQTPGQGLQFLFEYFSETQRNKGNFPGRFSGRQFSNSRSEMNVSTLELGDSALYLCASSITVFGIPGANVLTFGAGSRLTVL.